This section outlines one TCR beta chain sequence together with its context. Original methodology: Scientists estimated how many nucleated cells there were by amplifying reference gene primers. Method: immunoSEQ multiplex PCR; TCRdb's copy keeps in-frame clones and lacks some. V, J and clone size reflect that table, while D and trimming were determined from the DNA. Counted here are over 75,000 clones, about 91% occurring once; the ten biggest clones make up about 2.5%. This entry comes from a study of blood T cell repertoires in COVID-19. Study overall: The United States, Italy and Spain supplied acute and convalescent COVID-19 samples.

The CDR3 runs 17 residues. Trimming at V came to 9 bases and at J to 3 bases, leaving 11 bases not matched to a gene. Germline V gene data show CDR1 as LNHDA and CDR2 as SQIVND (reference sequence). The chain is built from TRBV19 and TRBJ2-1, with 13 nucleotides matching TRBD2. The source of this sequence is a human donor with active COVID-19. The donor label of this sample is uncertain. Sequencing was carried out using peripheral blood. CDR3 coding DNA: TGTGCCAGCCAACCGGGACTAGCGGGGTTCCGCTACAATGAGCAGTTCTTC. Residues: CASQPGLAGFRYNEQFF.